This TCR beta chain was identified in a study of metastatic and nonmetastatic thyroid tumors. Study details: From malignant and benign thyroid patients, repertoires in blood and in tumor or nodule tissue were compared. Study-level findings and limits: Benign nodules were reported to have significantly lower TCR beta diversity than malignant thyroid tumors, in blood and tumor.

Germline assignment: CDR1 SNHLY and CDR2 FYNNEI. The V segment lost 0 bases and the J segment 5 bases; nucleotides outside the gene matches: 5. The CDR3 loop spans 17 amino acids. In the study's own analysis: Clinicopathological groups differed in CDR3, with these differences serving to build a distant-metastasis classifier for papillary thyroid cancer. TCRdb called clones again from the PCR reads with MiXCR. These V and J calls rely on TCRdb rather than the paper's analysis. Of around 45,000 clones in the sample, 4% to 5% were seen once. Not a single patient had been given any form of treatment at any point before undergoing thyroid surgery. In regard to this clone: Its antigen is still unknown.

Sequenced input: blood. The origin of this receptor is a female donor with papillary thyroid cancer or a benign thyroid nodule (not recorded which). Some clones in this sample may be carry-over from other donors' samples. The chain has TRBV2 and TRBJ2-1, with 12 bases that match TRBD2. The CDR3 loop is CASSEAHWTSGNNEQFF. CDR3 in DNA: TGTGCCAGCAGTGAAGCGCACTGGACTAGCGGGAACAATGAGCAGTTCTTC.